These 20 T cell receptor beta chains were sequenced from one sample in a study of siplizumab effects on memory and regulatory T cells. Their antigen targets remain unknown. Coculturing was carried out on the mixed lymphocyte reaction cells. It lasted 6 days and was done at 37°C. TCRdb's copy holds only in-frame clones and misses some; the assay was immunoSEQ multiplex PCR. The profile shows about 13,000 clones, more than 40% of them singletons. The sequenced material came from CFSE-low (dividing) CD4+ T cells sorted from an allogeneic mixed lymphocyte reaction. The receptors were sampled from a human donor in good health; the cells came from an allogeneic mixed lymphocyte reaction.

The J gene is TRBJ2-7, the V gene TRBV5-1; 9 nucleotides agree with TRBD2. The CDR3 is 17 residues long. V shed 0 bases and J 0 bases; nucleotides not matched to a gene: 7. Germline loops: CDR1 SGHRS, CDR2 YFSETQ. This CDR3 reads CASSLASGAMNSYEQYF. As DNA, the CDR3 is TGCGCCAGCAGCTTGGCTAGCGGGGCAATGAACTCCTACGAGCAGTACTTC.

This clone turned up a few times. The J gene is TRBJ2-5, the V gene TRBV27, with D perhaps TRBD1 or TRBD2 (6 bases each). Between the trimmed V and J ends, which lost 10 bases and 5 bases, there was a span of 20 bases. Looked up from germline, CDR1 is MNHEY and CDR2 is SMNVEV (reference sequence). The CDR3 extends over 14 amino acids. CDR3 coding DNA: TGTGCCACCCAGGACGGGGGCCGGGGGGAGACCCAGTACTTC. Protein sequence: CATQDGGRGETQYF.

This chain connects TRBV28 to TRBJ2-7; 10 bases agree with TRBD1. From germline, CDR1 is MDHEN and CDR2 SYDVKM. CDR3 length equals 14 residues. The ends lost 7 bases at V and 5 bases at J; junction bases unmatched: 8. CDR3 loop: CASTFPGQGNEQYF. CDR3 nucleotide sequence: TGTGCCAGCACCTTCCCGGGACAGGGGAACGAGCAGTACTTC.

The V and J genes are TRBV15 and TRBJ1-2, with 7 positions matching TRBD1. This CDR3 contains 13 residues. V shed 4 bases, J shed 4 bases, and the junction held 3 bases outside the gene matches. The V gene's germline CDR1 is LNHNV and CDR2 YYDKDF (reference sequence). Here the CDR3 reads CATSTWDSYGYTF. The CDR3 region has the DNA TGTGCCACCAGCACATGGGACAGCTATGGCTACACCTTC.

This clone has just a few counts. This sequence joins TRBV6-5 and TRBJ2-7; 8 bases align to TRBD1. Germline V gene data show CDR1 as MNHEY and CDR2 as SVGAGI. This CDR3 has 14 amino acids. Trimming took 5 bases from V and 1 from J; bases not matched to a gene: 4. The CDR3 reads CASSVDRASYEQYF. CDR3 DNA sequence: TGTGCCAGCAGTGTGGACAGGGCGTCCTACGAGCAGTACTTC.

This rearrangement joins TRBV25-1 to TRBJ2-5; D ambiguous. V lost 8 bases and J lost 4, with 11 bases in between. Germline CDR1 is MGHDK and CDR2 is SYGVNS. The CDR3 is 12 amino acids. In DNA, the CDR3 is TGTGCCAGCCAAGCCCACCGAGAGACCCAGTACTTC. As protein: CASQAHRETQYF. Using reference TRBV25-1 and TRBJ2-5 for the parts outside the CDR3, the full variable domain is EADIYQTPRYLVIGTGKKITLECSQTMGHDKMYWYQQDPGMELHLIHYSYGVNSTEKGDLSSESTVSRIRTEHFPLTLESARPSHTSQYLCASQAHRETQYFGPGTRLLVL.

V and J are TRBV7-8 and TRBJ1-3, with D possibly matching TRBD1 (6 bases). Trimming left V 5 bases short and J 4 bases short, with 12 bases between. Germline V gene data show CDR1 as SGHVS and CDR2 as FQNEAQ. The CDR3 is 14 residues long. CDR3 in amino acids: CASSTRQAGNTIYF. The CDR3 region has the DNA TGTGCCAGCAGCACGAGACAGGCGGGAAACACCATATATTTT.

Comments on this clone: The sample has other DNA sequences that encode this CDR3 too. CDR3 region: CASSYSRSDPRGAFF. CDR3 DNA: TGTGCCAGCAGTTACTCGAGATCGGACCCTCGGGGAGCTTTCTTT. The genes are TRBV6-6 and TRBJ1-1; no clear D gene. The CDR3 is 15 residues long. The V end lost 0 bases, the J end lost 10 bases, and 18 bases lay between the germline ends. CDR1 and CDR2 from the germline V gene are MNHNY and SVGAGI (reference sequence).

This clone was picked up a small number of times. The chain links TRBV7-3 to TRBJ2-7, with D perhaps being TRBD1 or TRBD2 (7 bases each). The CDR3 has 16 residues. V shed 5 bases and J shed 6 bases, with 23 bases lying between them. Germline loops: CDR1 SGHTA, CDR2 FQGTGA. The chain's CDR3 is CASSPRGGLIGAEQYF. DNA for the CDR3: TGTGCCAGCAGCCCCAGGGGGGGCCTCATAGGGGCCGAGCAGTACTTC.

This clone has just a few counts. The chain carries TRBV18 and TRBJ1-2; no reliable D call. The germline CDR1 and CDR2 sequences are KGHSH and LQKENI. This CDR3 comprises 14 residues. V was pared by 1 base and J by 6 bases, with 12 bases between. In nucleotides, the CDR3 is TGTGCCAGCTCACCACTTCCGGGAGGTCATGGCTACACCTTC. Its translation is CASSPLPGGHGYTF.

V usage is TRBV6-5 and J usage is TRBJ1-5; unclear D gene. V was trimmed by 6 bases and J by 4 bases, leaving 10 bases between them. CDR3 length: 13 residues. CDR1 and CDR2 from the germline V gene are MNHEY and SVGAGI. The CDR3 DNA follows: TGTGCCAGCAGACTGGACTTGAATCAGCCCCAGCATTTT. Encoded protein: CASRLDLNQPQHF.

The chain carries TRBV6-1 and TRBJ2-7; TRBD2 agrees at 11 bases. CDR1 is MNHNS and CDR2 is SASEGT in the germline V gene. J was trimmed by 4 bases and V by 5 bases; bases with no gene match: 1. CDR3 length: 13 residues. As DNA, the CDR3 is TGTGCCAGCAGTCCTAGCGGGGGGTACGAGCAGTACTTC. Translated, it gives CASSPSGGYEQYF.

The rearrangement joins TRBV9 to TRBJ2-2; 7 positions match TRBD1. Germline CDR1 and CDR2: SGDLS and YYNGEE. CDR3 length: 15 residues. Trimming removed 0 bases from V and 6 bases from J; junction bases left unmatched: 5. The CDR3 is CASSVGRGWAGELFF. The CDR3 region has the DNA TGTGCCAGCAGCGTAGGCAGGGGGTGGGCCGGGGAGCTGTTTTTT. Filled out from reference TRBV9 and TRBJ2-2, the complete variable domain reads DSGVTQTPKHLITATGQRVTLRCSPRSGDLSVYWYQQSLDQGLQFLIQYYNGEERAKGNILERFSAQQFPDLHSELNLSSLELGDSALYFCASSVGRGWAGELFFGEGSRLTVL.

By share, this clone counts as medium-sized (0.01 to 0.1%). The chain carries TRBV30 and TRBJ1-5; D is undetermined. Germline-derived CDR1 and CDR2 are GTSNPN and SVGIG (reference sequence). CDR3 size: 16 residues. V was clipped by 0 bases and J by 0 bases, with 12 bases between them. This CDR3 is CAWSVIGDYSNQPQHF. CDR3 coding DNA: TGTGCCTGGAGTGTAATTGGAGATTATAGCAATCAGCCCCAGCATTTT. The whole variable domain, filled in from reference TRBV30 and TRBJ1-5, reads SQTIHQWPATLVQPVGSPLSLECTVEGTSNPNLYWYRQAAGRGLQLLFYSVGIGQISSEVPQNLSASRPQDRQFILSSKKLLLSDSGFYLCAWSVIGDYSNQPQHFGDGTRLSIL.

V usage is TRBV15 and J usage is TRBJ2-2, with a tentative D call TRBD1 (6 bases). Trimming left V 3 bases short and J 10 bases short, with 15 bases between. Germline CDR1 is LNHNV and CDR2 is YYDKDF (reference sequence). There are 14 residues in the CDR3. The CDR3 spells CATSSQQGFEELFF. The CDR3 nucleotides read TGTGCCACCAGCAGCCAACAGGGTTTCGAGGAGCTGTTTTTT.

Only a few counts were recorded for this clone. The chain has TRBV10-3 and TRBJ1-6; maybe TRBD1 (5 bases). Per germline, CDR1 ENHRY and CDR2 SYGVKD. V lost 5 bases and J 7 bases, leaving 12 bases between the germline ends. This CDR3 is 14 amino acids long. CDR3 sequence: CAISSDSMNSPLHF. CDR3 in DNA: TGTGCCATCAGTTCTGACAGTATGAATTCACCCCTCCACTTT.

This clone was seen more than once but under ten times. The V call is TRBV10-1, the J call TRBJ2-7; D is possibly TRBD1 (6 bases). CDR1 and CDR2 from the germline V gene are WNHNN and SYGVQD (reference sequence). Trimming removed 5 bases at V and 6 bases at J, with 14 bases between. This CDR3 comprises 13 residues. CDR3 nucleotides: TGCGCCAGCAGTTTCGACAGGAGCCCCGAGCAGTACTTC. Translating it yields CASSFDRSPEQYF.

The genes are TRBV6-5 and TRBJ1-3; D remains ambiguous. The germline V gene encodes CDR1 MNHEY and CDR2 SVGAGI. Trimming shortened V by 0 bases and J by 4 bases, and 4 bases separated the two germline ends. CDR3 size: 13 residues. The CDR3 DNA is TGTGCCAGCAGTTACTCGGGAGGAAACACCATATATTTT. Translation gives CASSYSGGNTIYF.

This clone showed up just a few times. The V call is TRBV7-6, the J call TRBJ1-1; D unclear. The V end lost 6 bases, the J end lost 1 base, and 9 bases lay between the germline ends. The CDR3 loop spans 13 amino acids. Germline values: CDR1 SGHVS, CDR2 FNYEAQ. The CDR3 sequence: CASRSARNTEAFF. CDR3 coding DNA: TGTGCCAGCAGGTCGGCGAGGAACACTGAAGCTTTCTTT. Looking up the rest from reference TRBV7-6 and TRBJ1-1 gives the full variable domain: GAGVSQSPRYKVTKRGQDVALRCDPISGHVSLYWYRQALGQGPEFLTYFNYEAQQDKSGLPNDRFSAERPEGSISTLTIQRTEQRDSAMYRCASRSARNTEAFFGQGTRLTVV.

The CDR3 DNA reads TGTGCCATCAGTGAGTCACGGAACAGGGCCAACGTCCTGACTTTC. It specifies CAISESRNRANVLTF. The rearrangement joins TRBV10-3 to TRBJ2-6, with unresolved D. The V end lost 0 bases, the J end lost 5 bases, and 8 bases lay between the germline ends. The CDR3 loop spans 15 amino acids. CDR1 is ENHRY, CDR2 SYGVKD, per germline.